This entry describes one T cell receptor (beta chain). The antigen is unknown. The entry originates in a study of monozygotic twins with inflammatory bowel disease. Germline lookup yields CDR1 MNHEY and CDR2 SVGAGI. The CDR3 covers 15 residues. Someone took a 2.5 ml blood sample from each of the donors. Following a re-call of the 5' RACE reads, TCRdb has one entry per CDR3 protein and lacks DNA. The sample includes some 150,000 distinct CDR3 sequences. The study's findings and limits: There were differing immunosuppressive treatments, which may have added variability to patient repertoires. Among IBD patients, TCRbeta diversity (inverse Simpson) was lower than in healthy co-twins. Especially where disease activity was present, IBD patients had fewer clonotypes in common with others than healthy twins did.

The genes are TRBV6-5 and TRBJ2-7; TCRdb lists TRBD2, though no DNA is available to test this call. This TCR was sampled from a human donor with ulcerative colitis or Crohn's disease, or a healthy co-twin of an affected twin (not recorded which). Specimen: blood. The CDR3 loop reads CASSLAGGDSYEQYF.